This record looks at one T cell receptor beta chain sequence and its context. Its antigen is currently unknown. Time point defined: persistent/refractory GD, antithyroid drugs over 5 years with positive TRAb. The TCR library used RNA extracted from PBMCs. Tubes containing EDTA received 8 to 9.5 milliliters of drawn peripheral blood. HTBI primers from iRepertoire and Arm-PCR of CDR3 regions yielded the TCR beta libraries. Each CDR3 protein gets one entry after TCRdb re-called the multiplex PCR reads with MiXCR. Among hundreds of thousands of distinct CDR3 sequences, about 32% were seen once, and the ten largest hold 40% to 50%. These data belong to a study of regulatory T cells in long-lasting Graves disease. About the research overall: To qualify as persistent, Graves' disease required over 5 years of antithyroid drugs with positive TSH receptor antibodies.

The study, taken as a whole, reports: New patients shared fewer public clonotypes (around 980) than persistent patients did (roughly 2,700).

This TCR was recovered from a female donor with Graves disease. The specimen comprised peripheral blood mononuclear cells (PBMCs), sampled when the disease was refractory, from a patient treated with antithyroid drugs.

The CDR3 bases are TGTGCCAGTAGTATGGGTAGCGGCAACACAGATACGCAGTATTTT. Protein: CASSMGSGNTDTQYF. V and J are TRBV19 and TRBJ2-3, with a possible D match to TRBD2 (6 bases). CDR1 and CDR2 from the germline V gene are LNHDA and SQIVND (reference sequence). V gave up 3 bases and J gave up 2 bases, with 12 bases separating them. This CDR3 is built from 15 residues.